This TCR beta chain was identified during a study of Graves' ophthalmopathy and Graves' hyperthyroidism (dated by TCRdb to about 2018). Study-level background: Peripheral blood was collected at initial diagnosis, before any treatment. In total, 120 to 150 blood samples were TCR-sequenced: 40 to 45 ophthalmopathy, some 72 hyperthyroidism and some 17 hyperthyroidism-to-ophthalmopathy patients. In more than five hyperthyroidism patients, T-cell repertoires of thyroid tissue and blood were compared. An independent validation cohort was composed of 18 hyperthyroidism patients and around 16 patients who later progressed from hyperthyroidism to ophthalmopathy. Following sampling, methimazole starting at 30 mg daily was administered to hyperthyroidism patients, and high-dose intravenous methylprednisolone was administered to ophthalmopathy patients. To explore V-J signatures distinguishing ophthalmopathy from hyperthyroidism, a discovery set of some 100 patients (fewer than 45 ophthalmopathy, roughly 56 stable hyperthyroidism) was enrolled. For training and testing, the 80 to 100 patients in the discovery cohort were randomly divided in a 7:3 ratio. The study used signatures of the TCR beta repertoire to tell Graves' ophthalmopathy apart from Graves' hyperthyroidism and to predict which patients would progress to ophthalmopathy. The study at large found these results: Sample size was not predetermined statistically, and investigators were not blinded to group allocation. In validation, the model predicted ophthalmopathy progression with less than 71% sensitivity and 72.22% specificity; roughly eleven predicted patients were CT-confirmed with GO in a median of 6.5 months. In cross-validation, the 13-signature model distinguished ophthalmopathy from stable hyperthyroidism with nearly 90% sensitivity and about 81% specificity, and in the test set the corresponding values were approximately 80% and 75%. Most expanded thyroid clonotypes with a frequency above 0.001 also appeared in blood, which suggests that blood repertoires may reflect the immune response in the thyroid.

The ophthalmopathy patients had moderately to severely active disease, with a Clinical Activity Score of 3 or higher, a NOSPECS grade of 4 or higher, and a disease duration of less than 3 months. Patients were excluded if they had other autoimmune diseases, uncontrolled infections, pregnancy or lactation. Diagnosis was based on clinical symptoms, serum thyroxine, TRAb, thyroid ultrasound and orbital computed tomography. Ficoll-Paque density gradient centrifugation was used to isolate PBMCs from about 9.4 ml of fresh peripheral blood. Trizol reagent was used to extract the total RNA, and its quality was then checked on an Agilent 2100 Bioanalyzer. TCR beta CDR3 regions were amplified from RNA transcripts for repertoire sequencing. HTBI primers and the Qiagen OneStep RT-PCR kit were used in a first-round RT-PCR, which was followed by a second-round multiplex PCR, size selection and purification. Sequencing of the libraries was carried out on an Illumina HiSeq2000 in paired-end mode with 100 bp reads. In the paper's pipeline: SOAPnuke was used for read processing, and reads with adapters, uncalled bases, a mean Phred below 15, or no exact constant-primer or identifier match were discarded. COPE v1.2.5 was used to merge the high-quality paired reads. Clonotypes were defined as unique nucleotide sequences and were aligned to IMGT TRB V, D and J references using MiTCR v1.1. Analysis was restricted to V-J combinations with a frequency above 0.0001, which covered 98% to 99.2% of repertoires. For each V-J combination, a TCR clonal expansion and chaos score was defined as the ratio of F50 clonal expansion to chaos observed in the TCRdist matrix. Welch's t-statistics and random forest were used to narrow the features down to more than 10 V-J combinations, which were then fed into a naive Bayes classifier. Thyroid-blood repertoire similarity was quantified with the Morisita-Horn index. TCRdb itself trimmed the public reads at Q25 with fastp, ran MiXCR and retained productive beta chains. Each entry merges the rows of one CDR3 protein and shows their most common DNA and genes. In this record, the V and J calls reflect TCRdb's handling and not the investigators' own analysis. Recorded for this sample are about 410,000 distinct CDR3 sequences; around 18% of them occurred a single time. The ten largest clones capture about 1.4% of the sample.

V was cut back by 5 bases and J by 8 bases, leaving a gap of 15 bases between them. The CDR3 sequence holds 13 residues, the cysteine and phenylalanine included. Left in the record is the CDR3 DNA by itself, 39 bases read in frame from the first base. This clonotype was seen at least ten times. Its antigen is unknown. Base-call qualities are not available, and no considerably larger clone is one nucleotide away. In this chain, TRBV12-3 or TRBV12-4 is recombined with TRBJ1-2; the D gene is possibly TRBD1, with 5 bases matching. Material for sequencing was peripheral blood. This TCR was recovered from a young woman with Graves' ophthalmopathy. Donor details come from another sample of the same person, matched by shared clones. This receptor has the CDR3 CASSPRRGVGYTF. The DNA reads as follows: TGTGCCAGCAGTCCCCGCCGAGGGGTCGGCTACACCTTC.